These 7 T cell receptor beta chains were all obtained from the same sample, sequenced in a study of shared clonotypes between healthy human individuals. The protocol was immunoSEQ multiplex PCR, while the TCRdb copy is restricted to in-frame clones and leaves out a portion. Of 2 million to 2.5 million clones listed, approximately 95% are singletons. Sequenced sample: naive CD4+ T cells from PBMCs. Sample subset: CD45RA+ positively selected. The receptor set was obtained from a man between 18 and 35 years old in good health. Some clones in this sample may be carry-over from other donors' samples.

The rearrangement links TRBV11-2 to TRBJ1-3; D is unclear. The V and J ends lost 2 bases and 0 bases respectively, with 8 bases between them. The CDR3 is 15 residues long. From germline, CDR1 is SGHAT and CDR2 FQNNGV. This chain's CDR3 is CASSLFGNSGNTIYF. CDR3 DNA: TGTGCCAGCAGCTTATTCGGTAACTCTGGAAACACCATATATTTT.

V is TRBV18 and J is TRBJ1-4, with 8 nucleotides matching TRBD1. CDR3 length: 18 residues. Germline V gives CDR1 KGHSH, CDR2 LQKENI. V shed 3 bases and J 2 bases; nucleotides not matched to a gene: 11. CDR3 amino acids: CASSPLAGGAGTNEKLFF. The DNA for the CDR3 is TGTGCCAGCTCACCCCTAGCAGGGGGCGCAGGTACTAATGAAAAACTGTTTTTT.

V and J are TRBV7-9 and TRBJ2-7; the D is unclear. This CDR3 spans 15 amino acids. CDR1 is SEHNR and CDR2 is FQNEAQ in the germline V gene (reference sequence). Trimming left V 3 bases short and J 5 bases short, with 17 bases between. CDR3 residues: CASSFLPVSSDEQYF. The CDR3 DNA sequence: TGTGCCAGCAGCTTTCTACCCGTAAGCTCGGACGAGCAGTACTTC.

This chain joins TRBV25-1 and TRBJ2-5; D perhaps matches TRBD1 (6 bases). The CDR3 sequence is 15 residues long. Trimming took 2 bases from V and 4 from J, leaving 14 bases between them. Germline-derived CDR1 and CDR2 are MGHDK and SYGVNS. The CDR3 sequence is CASSEARGGAETQYF. DNA of the CDR3: TGTGCCAGCAGTGAAGCCCGAGGGGGTGCAGAGACCCAGTACTTC.

This sequence joins TRBV2 and TRBJ2-1, with D possibly TRBD1 on 7 matching bases. CDR1 SNHLY and CDR2 FYNNEI come from the germline V gene. The CDR3 has 15 amino acids. The ends were cut back, 4 bases at V and 2 bases at J, with 12 bases in the middle. The CDR3 bases are TGTGCCAGCAGTGGACAGGGACTGGCCTACAATGAGCAGTTCTTC. Amino acid sequence: CASSGQGLAYNEQFF.

V gene TRBV7-2 combines with J gene TRBJ1-2; tentative D call: TRBD1 (6 bases). The germline V gene encodes CDR1 SGHTA and CDR2 FQGNSA. Deletions cut 1 base from V and 8 bases from J, with 17 bases between. The CDR3 length is 15 residues. The CDR3 coding sequence is TGTGCCAGCAGCTTAGAACGGGGGGCGCGTCGAGGCTACACCTTC. Translating it yields CASSLERGARRGYTF.

The V call is TRBV19, the J call TRBJ1-1; D gene unclear. There are 17 residues in the CDR3. Trimming removed 5 bases at V and 0 bases at J, with 19 bases between. Germline CDR1 LNHDA, CDR2 SQIVND (reference sequence). The CDR3 loop is CASSPFPRLGLNTEAFF. CDR3 sequence (DNA): TGTGCCAGTAGTCCCTTCCCCAGGCTGGGCCTGAACACTGAAGCTTTCTTT.